The 19 T cell receptor beta chains in this list originate from one sample, sequenced in a study of blood T cell repertoires in COVID-19 (dated by TCRdb to about 2020). The library was made by the immunoSEQ multiplex PCR assay. As stored in TCRdb, this immuneACCESS dataset retains in-frame rearrangements with V and J assigned. A fraction of the clones does not appear; measured against another copy, unresolved V genes explain less than half of the discrepancy, and the remainder lacks a known reason. The table for this sample lists approximately 490,000 clones; 70% to 90% of them were counted only once. The top ten constitute approximately 8.3% of the sample. Sequencing was carried out using PBMCs or T cells enriched from blood (not recorded which). The receptors were sampled from a woman in her fifties or sixties who had recovered from COVID-19.

The V gene is TRBV5-8, the J gene TRBJ2-4; D uncertain. CDR1 and CDR2 from the germline V gene are SGHTS and YDEGEE. V gave up 0 bases and J gave up 0 bases, with 10 bases separating them. The CDR3 consists of 16 residues. This CDR3 is CASSLGLKLAKNIQYF. The CDR3 nucleotides are TGTGCCAGCAGCTTGGGACTTAAACTAGCCAAAAACATTCAGTACTTC.

The chain combines TRBV5-1 with TRBJ2-2, with 9 bases identical to TRBD1. CDR3 length: 16 amino acids. V gave up 3 bases and J gave up 1 base; unmatched junction bases: 4. The V gene's germline CDR1 is SGHRS and CDR2 YFSETQ. Here the CDR3 reads CASSYTGGLNTGELFF. The CDR3 DNA reads as TGCGCCAGCAGCTACACAGGGGGCTTGAACACCGGGGAGCTGTTTTTT.

This rearrangement joins TRBV27 to TRBJ1-1; D unclear. This CDR3 comprises 13 residues. The germline CDR1 and CDR2 sequences are MNHEY and SMNVEV (reference sequence). Trimming stripped 2 bases from V and 1 base from J, with 5 bases between. The CDR3 sequence: CASSLNRNTEAFF. The CDR3 coding sequence is TGTGCCAGCAGTTTAAACAGGAACACTGAAGCTTTCTTT.

This clone showed up just once. The V and J genes are TRBV3-1 (or the pseudogene TRBV3-2) and TRBJ2-7; 9 bases agree with TRBD2. Germline trimming cut 1 base from V and 5 bases from J; bases unmatched to any gene: 12. The CDR3 length is 17 residues. Germline CDR1 and CDR2: LGHDT and YNNKEL (reference sequence). CDR3 DNA sequence: TGTGCCAGCAGCCAAGGGGCTAGCGGGGCCCGAGGCCACGAGCAGTACTTC. Its translation: CASSQGASGARGHEQYF.

This sequence joins TRBV6-5 and TRBJ1-1; a weak D match, TRBD1 (5 bases). V was trimmed by 6 bases and J by 1 base, leaving 15 bases between them. This CDR3 comprises 15 residues. Germline lookup yields CDR1 MNHEY and CDR2 SVGAGI. CDR3 protein: CASSQTVPGNTEAFF. In nucleotides, the CDR3 is TGTGCCAGCAGCCAGACAGTCCCGGGGAACACTGAAGCTTTCTTT.

The chain carries TRBV19 and TRBJ1-6, with TRBD1 as a possible D gene (6 bases). Trimming took off 5 bases at V and 3 bases at J, with 20 bases between the two ends. This CDR3 region has 18 residues. Germline values: CDR1 LNHDA, CDR2 SQIVND (reference sequence). The CDR3 here is CASSAPGLHRDYNSPLHF. The CDR3 bases are TGTGCCAGTAGTGCCCCTGGGCTCCACAGGGACTATAATTCACCCCTCCACTTT.

The V call is TRBV7-9, the J call TRBJ1-6; D is uncertain. The CDR3 length is 13 residues. CDR1 is SEHNR and CDR2 is FQNEAQ in the germline V gene (reference sequence). The V gene lost 2 bases and the J gene lost 8 bases, with 7 bases spanning the gap. CDR3 nucleotide sequence: TGTGCCAGCAGCTTACGGTTTGATTCACCCCTCCACTTT. It codes for CASSLRFDSPLHF.

The chain combines TRBV12-3 or TRBV12-4 with TRBJ1-6; D not resolved. The CDR3 loop spans 12 amino acids. Trimming left V 5 bases short and J 7 bases short, with 6 bases between. In DNA form, the CDR3 reads TGTGCCAGCAGTCTCCAGAATTCACCCCTCCACTTT. Amino acids: CASSLQNSPLHF.

This chain connects TRBV6-5 to TRBJ1-2; TRBD1 is a possible D gene (6 bases). Trimming removed 5 bases from V and 2 bases from J, with 9 bases in between. The CDR3 contains 13 residues. Per the germline V gene, CDR1 is MNHEY and CDR2 is SVGAGI. The CDR3 loop reads CASSHRVNYGYTF. DNA of the CDR3: TGTGCCAGCAGTCACAGGGTAAACTATGGCTACACCTTC.

The rearrangement joins TRBV5-1 to TRBJ1-3; possibly TRBD1 for D (6 bases). V was trimmed by 4 bases and J by 2 bases, leaving 10 bases between them. Germline V gives CDR1 SGHRS, CDR2 YFSETQ. The CDR3 has 14 residues. CDR3 sequence reads: CASSIQGPGNTIYF. The CDR3 DNA is TGCGCCAGCAGCATACAGGGACCTGGAAACACCATATATTTT.

V gene TRBV12-5 combines with J gene TRBJ2-1, with 10 bases aligning to TRBD1. The CDR3 spans 17 residues. V lost 0 bases and J lost 6; bases outside the gene matches: 8. Germline V gives CDR1 LGHNT, CDR2 FRNRAP. In DNA form, the CDR3 reads TGTGCTAGTGGTTTGGTACAAGTGACAGGGGGCATCAATGAGCAGTTCTTC. Protein sequence: CASGLVQVTGGINEQFF.

This clone was recorded once. The chain is built from TRBV11-2 and TRBJ2-3, with D uncertain. CDR1 and CDR2 (germline): SGHAT, FQNNGV. Trimming shortened V by 3 bases and J by 0 bases, and 13 bases separated the two germline ends. The CDR3 is 16 amino acids. The CDR3 nucleotides read TGTGCCAGCAGCTTTTACCTAACCCCTAGCACAGATACGCAGTATTTT. It translates to CASSFYLTPSTDTQYF.

The chain links TRBV6-5 to TRBJ1-1; D is unclear. Trimming shortened V by 4 bases and J by 1 base, and 10 bases separated the two germline ends. CDR3 length: 14 amino acids. Germline V lookup: CDR1 MNHEY, CDR2 SVGAGI. The CDR3 DNA sequence: TGTGCCAGCAGTTGGAGCGATGGGAACACTGAAGCTTTCTTT. Amino acids: CASSWSDGNTEAFF.

A single count supports this clone. The chain has TRBV9 and TRBJ1-2; 7 nucleotides line up with TRBD1. CDR1 and CDR2 (germline): SGDLS, YYNGEE. The CDR3 contains 13 residues. Unmatched junction bases numbered 7, after V lost 3 bases and J lost 8 bases. CDR3: CASSGTGSQGYTF. The DNA for the CDR3 is TGTGCCAGCAGCGGGACAGGATCACAAGGCTACACCTTC. The full variable domain, rest sourced from reference TRBV9 and TRBJ1-2, is DSGVTQTPKHLITATGQRVTLRCSPRSGDLSVYWYQQSLDQGLQFLIQYYNGEERAKGNILERFSAQQFPDLHSELNLSSLELGDSALYFCASSGTGSQGYTFGSGTRLTVV.

The chain couples TRBV9 to TRBJ2-1; 7 bases fit TRBD1. The V and J ends lost 2 bases and 0 bases, in that order; junction bases with no gene match: 5. Germline values: CDR1 SGDLS, CDR2 YYNGEE. The CDR3 totals 16 residues. In nucleotides, the CDR3 is TGTGCCAGCAGCGTGGGACAGTTGAGCTCCTACAATGAGCAGTTCTTC. Protein: CASSVGQLSSYNEQFF.

The chain's CDR3 is CASSAHSGQHYEQYF. CDR3 nucleotides: TGTGCCAGCAGCGCCCACTCCGGACAACACTACGAGCAGTACTTC. J is TRBJ2-7 and V is TRBV7-8, with D maybe TRBD1 (5 bases). CDR1 and CDR2 from the germline V gene are SGHVS and FQNEAQ. Trimming cost V 5 bases and J 3 bases, with 17 bases left between them. The CDR3 has 15 residues.

This clone was recorded many times. This chain uses TRBV27 with TRBJ1-2; D perhaps matches TRBD1 (5 bases). Trimming shortened V by 3 bases and J by 8 bases, and 13 bases separated the two germline ends. CDR3 length equals 13 residues. Germline V gene lookup returns CDR1 MNHEY and CDR2 SMNVEV (reference sequence). DNA of the CDR3: TGTGCCAGCAGTTTCGGGCAGGGAAGGGGCTACACCTTC. Protein product: CASSFGQGRGYTF.

The chain links TRBV5-5 to TRBJ2-2; TRBD1 is a possible D gene (5 bases). Germline V gene data show CDR1 as SGHKS and CDR2 as YYEKEE (reference sequence). V lost 1 base to trimming and J lost 0 bases, with 7 bases between them. The CDR3 is 15 residues long. The CDR3 DNA follows: TGTGCCAGCAGCTTGTCAGGGTCGAACACCGGGGAGCTGTTTTTT. This encodes CASSLSGSNTGELFF.

The chain has TRBV10-2 and TRBJ2-4, with 9 positions matching TRBD1. CDR1 is WSHSY and CDR2 is SAAADI in the germline V gene. The CDR3 contains 18 residues. V was pared by 4 bases and J by 0 bases, with 10 bases of the junction left unmatched. CDR3 loop: CASSAWDRVSLAKNIQYF. The CDR3 nucleotides are TGCGCCAGCAGTGCCTGGGACAGGGTTTCCTTAGCCAAAAACATTCAGTACTTC.